This TCR beta chain emerged from a study of high-grade serous ovarian cancer treatment subgroups. Tumor samples were obtained before definitive surgery or chemotherapy. TCRdb's table, derived via immunoSEQ multiplex PCR, lists solely in-frame clones and lacks some. The data show around 27,000 clones, about 88% seen once. Sequenced: tumor tissue. This TCR derives from a human donor with high-grade serous ovarian cancer.

The CDR3: CASTRAGTSGRYHEQYF. The CDR3 DNA follows: TGTGCCAGCACTAGGGCCGGGACTAGCGGGAGGTACCACGAGCAGTACTTC. The chain recombines TRBV27 with TRBJ2-7; TRBD2 aligns across 15 bases. V was clipped by 7 bases and J by 5 bases; unmatched bases: 12. The germline V gene has CDR1 MNHEY and CDR2 SMNVEV (reference sequence). The CDR3 has 17 amino acids.